This TCR beta chain derives from a study of molecular identifiers for immune sequencing clone quantification. This CDR3 contains 16 residues. The germline V and J ends were trimmed by 5 bases and 4 bases, with 20 bases remaining between them. Germline V CDR1 and CDR2: MNHEY, SMNVEV (reference sequence). TCRdb reanalysed the PCR reads using MiXCR and keeps one entry per CDR3 protein. The data show fewer than 70,000 distinct CDR3 sequences, with around 18% seen just once and roughly 1.5% held by the top ten. Many counts were recorded for this clonotype. The chain combines TRBV27 with TRBJ2-5; D gene uncertain. The sample was naive CD8+ T cells from blood, with Jurkat cell RNA spiked in. Subset given: FACS-sorted CD8+CD4-CCR7+CD45RA+ naive T cells. The receptor was derived from a human donor in good health. Some libraries in this study had Jurkat cell RNA spiked in. The CDR3 nucleotides are TGTGCCAGCAGTGTCGGCCGTCCGGAGTTTATAGAGACCCAGTACTTC. Residues: CASSVGRPEFIETQYF.